The clone carrying this TCR beta chain was seen a handful of times. Trimming removed 2 bases from V and 2 bases from J, with 19 bases in between. Germline loops: CDR1 SGHRS, CDR2 YFSETQ. The CDR3 is 17 residues long. The cDNA had a unique molecular identifier and a template-switch universal primer site. MiXCR, run by TCRdb on the 5' RACE reads, gives a single entry per CDR3 protein. The sample has 420,000 or so distinct CDR3 sequences; roughly 20% are singletons. The data stem from a study of identical twins. This clonotype was sampled from a man aged 50 to 59 in good health. The rearrangement links TRBV5-1 to TRBJ2-5; TRBD2 might be the D (6 bases). Input material: naive T cells sorted from blood. The CDR3 nucleotides read TGCGCCAGCAGCTTCCAACTTTCCTGGGACTTTCAAGAGACCCAGTACTTC. Protein product: CASSFQLSWDFQETQYF.